This T cell receptor (beta chain) is drawn from a study of blood T cells in healthy people across ages. On the study more broadly: Per two T cells, template switching captured roughly one barcoded beta molecule.

PCR was performed a second time for roughly 7 to 12 cycles using a sample-barcoded 5' primer and a J-beta primer mix. Every cDNA molecule carried a tag from a template-switch adaptor bearing 12 random nucleotides. TCRdb recomputed calls from the 5' RACE reads with MiXCR, one row per CDR3 protein. Here the sample spans roughly 800,000 distinct CDR3 sequences, 55% to 70% being singletons. In regard to this clonotype: Its antigen is not identified.

V was cut by 4 bases and J by 8 bases, with 21 bases left in between. This CDR3 spans 15 amino acids. From germline, CDR1 is GTSNPN and CDR2 SVGIG (reference sequence). Overall study findings and caveats: Naive and antigen-experienced cells were not separated, limiting conclusive comparison.

This clonotype was obtained from a young man in good health. The material sequenced was blood. The chain uses TRBV30 and TRBJ2-1; possibly TRBD1 for D (5 bases). The CDR3 DNA follows: TGTGCCTGGATCCCCGAGTCAGGGCCCGAGGATGAGCAGTTCTTC. Encoded protein: CAWIPESGPEDEQFF.